What follows are 17 T cell receptor beta chains derived from one specimen sequenced in a study of T-cell memory formation after mild COVID-19. TCRdb fed the 5' RACE reads into MiXCR, producing one record per CDR3 protein. The table records around 340,000 distinct CDR3 sequences, 21% of them present only once. Sequenced: PBMCs or a T cell subset sorted from them (not recorded which). These receptors were taken from an adult woman who had mild COVID-19 (a few samples of this study predate the infection). Cell type and time point are not known.

This rearrangement joins TRBV7-9 to TRBJ1-4; TRBD1 matches at 7 bases. CDR1 is SEHNR and CDR2 is FQNEAQ in the germline V gene (reference sequence). With V trimmed by 5 bases and J by 7 bases, 7 bases remained unmatched. This CDR3 is built from 14 residues. CDR3: CASSERGLGEKLFF. CDR3 in DNA: TGTGCCAGCAGCGAGAGGGGGCTTGGTGAAAAACTGTTTTTT.

This clonotype came up a few times. V is TRBV29-1 and J is TRBJ2-5; TRBD1 might be the D (6 bases). The CDR3 has 12 residues. Germline V gives CDR1 SQVTM, CDR2 ANQGSEA. With 4 bases removed from V and 1 base from J, the gap between germline ends came to 7 bases. This chain's CDR3 is CSVGQAQETQYF. CDR3 DNA: TGCAGCGTTGGACAGGCCCAAGAGACCCAGTACTTC.

The sample holds a few counts of this clonotype. The chain uses TRBV7-9 and TRBJ2-1; no clear D gene. This CDR3 has 13 residues. The germline V gene has CDR1 SEHNR and CDR2 FQNEAQ (reference sequence). The V end lost 6 bases, the J end lost 7 bases, and 13 bases lay between the germline ends. For the CDR3, the DNA is TGTGCCAGCAGTACTTGGAGCCGGAATGAGCAGTTCTTC. It yields the protein CASSTWSRNEQFF. The full variable domain, its missing parts supplied by reference TRBV7-9 and TRBJ2-1, is DTGVSQNPRHKITKRGQNVTFRCDPISEHNRLYWYRQTLGQGPEFLTYFQNEAQLEKSRLLSDRFSAERPKGSFSTLEIQRTEQGDSAMYLCASSTWSRNEQFFGPGTRLTVL.

The V call is TRBV7-8, the J call TRBJ2-1; 10 nucleotides line up with TRBD2. This CDR3 has 14 residues. CDR1 SGHVS and CDR2 FQNEAQ come from the germline V gene. Trimming at V came to 4 bases and at J to 13 bases, leaving 10 bases not matched to a gene. This CDR3 reads CASSSNGLAGDQFF. The CDR3 DNA is TGTGCCAGCAGCTCAAACGGGCTAGCGGGGGACCAGTTCTTC.

This clonotype has at least ten counts. The chain has TRBV20-1 and TRBJ1-6; possibly TRBD1 for D (6 bases). The V and J ends lost 6 bases and 9 bases respectively, with 21 bases between them. This CDR3 is 15 amino acids long. Germline values: CDR1 DFQATT, CDR2 SNEGSKA (reference sequence). The CDR3 is CSAATLAGESSPLHF. CDR3 sequence (DNA): TGCAGTGCCGCTACTTTGGCAGGGGAGAGTTCACCCCTCCACTTT.

The gene calls are TRBV3-1 and TRBJ1-1; 8 positions match TRBD1. The CDR3 extends over 13 amino acids. The germline gives CDR1 LGHDT, CDR2 YNNKEL (reference sequence). The V gene end was trimmed by 6 bases and the J gene end by 4 bases; junction bases not matched to a gene: 4. Written as DNA, the CDR3 is TGTGCCAGCAGAAGACAGGGGAGCACTGAAGCTTTCTTT. Translating it yields CASRRQGSTEAFF.

This clonotype was observed a handful of times. The CDR3 DNA is TGTGCCAGCAGTCCATTTGAGCGGGAGACAGAAGAGACCCAGTACTTC. Protein product: CASSPFERETEETQYF. The chain couples TRBV6-5 to TRBJ2-5; 8 bases line up with TRBD2. The junction had 11 bases not matched to a gene; V was cut back by 5 bases and J by 3 bases. The CDR3 covers 16 residues. Germline CDR1 MNHEY, CDR2 SVGAGI.

Ten or more counts support this clonotype. The chain carries TRBV5-1 and TRBJ1-1; D call uncertain. This CDR3 contains 13 residues. Germline CDR1 is SGHRS and CDR2 is YFSETQ. V gave up 0 bases and J gave up 11 bases, with 14 bases separating them. In DNA form, the CDR3 reads TGCGCCAGCAGCTTGGATCCCGGGTTGGTCGCTTTCTTT. It encodes CASSLDPGLVAFF.

The J gene is TRBJ2-3, the V gene TRBV30, with TRBD2 matching 7 bases. The ends lost 3 bases at V and 5 bases at J; junction bases unmatched: 2. The germline gives CDR1 GTSNPN, CDR2 SVGIG (reference sequence). This CDR3 spans 12 amino acids. The CDR3 reads CAWSSGEDTQYF. The DNA for the CDR3 is TGTGCCTGGAGCAGCGGGGAAGATACGCAGTATTTT.

This clonotype has just a few counts. V gene TRBV5-1 combines with J gene TRBJ2-2; TRBD2 is a possible D gene (5 bases). V was trimmed by 4 bases and J by 1 base, leaving 11 bases between them. The V gene's germline CDR1 is SGHRS and CDR2 YFSETQ. This CDR3 has 15 amino acids. The CDR3, as DNA: TGCGCCAGCAGCCCCACCCGGGGGAACACCGGGGAGCTGTTTTTT. Translated: CASSPTRGNTGELFF.

This clonotype was recorded a few times. The gene calls are TRBV12-3 or TRBV12-4 and TRBJ2-5; TRBD2 matches 11 bases. The CDR3 length is 16 residues. V dropped 4 bases and J dropped 8; count of bases not matched to a gene: 12. The CDR3 DNA reads TGTGCCAGCAGTTCCAGTAGCGGGGGGGCCCGCAATACCCAGTACTTC. This codes for CASSSSSGGARNTQYF.

The sample holds a few counts of this clonotype. The chain is built from TRBV9 and TRBJ2-7; no clear D gene. CDR1 is SGDLS and CDR2 is YYNGEE in the germline V gene. This CDR3 contains 14 residues. Trimming took 3 bases from V and 3 from J, leaving 13 bases between them. The CDR3 DNA is TGTGCCAGCAGCGCCAGCTCGACACGCTACGAGCAGTACTTC. Protein product: CASSASSTRYEQYF.

There are a few counts of this clonotype. V is TRBV4-2 and J is TRBJ2-6, with TRBD2 identical over 10 bases. The germline CDR1 and CDR2 sequences are LGHNA and YNFKEQ. V trimming: 3 bases; J trimming: 3 bases; junction bases outside the gene matches: 2. The CDR3 covers 16 residues. CDR3 DNA sequence: TGTGCCAGCAGCCAGGGGACTAGCGTTGGGGCCAACGTCCTGACTTTC. Translation gives CASSQGTSVGANVLTF.

This CDR3 reads CASSLAPGDSMNTEAFF. The CDR3 nucleotides read TGTGCCAGCAGCTTAGCCCCGGGCGACAGCATGAACACTGAAGCTTTCTTT. The gene calls are TRBV7-9 and TRBJ1-1; possible D gene TRBD1, 5 bases. The CDR3 is 17 residues long. The V end was cut by 0 bases, the J end by 0 bases, with 14 bases between. The germline CDR1 and CDR2 sequences are SEHNR and FQNEAQ (reference sequence).

The gene calls are TRBV5-1 and TRBJ1-1, with 7 positions matching TRBD1. Per germline, CDR1 SGHRS and CDR2 YFSETQ. The J segment lost 1 base and the V segment lost 2 bases, leaving 11 bases of the junction unmatched. The CDR3 is 17 residues long. In nucleotides, the CDR3 is TGCGCCAGCAGCTTTATAACACCGGGACAGCCGAACACTGAAGCTTTCTTT. Translating gives CASSFITPGQPNTEAFF.

This sequence joins TRBV12-3 or TRBV12-4 and TRBJ2-7; D unresolved. Trimming left V 1 base short and J 4 bases short, with 17 bases between. The CDR3 runs 16 residues. The CDR3 sequence: CASSLVGTLEKYEQYF. Written as DNA, the CDR3 is TGTGCCAGCAGTTTAGTAGGCACGCTCGAAAAATACGAGCAGTACTTC.

Worth noting for this clonotype: One base away lies a much larger clone, so this may be a sequencing read error. This chain joins TRBV5-1 and TRBJ2-3, with 13 bases that match TRBD2. The germline V gene encodes CDR1 SGHRS and CDR2 YFSETQ. This CDR3 contains 16 residues. J lost 4 bases, V lost 0 bases, and 2 bases had no gene match. This chain's CDR3 is CASSLGTSGSPDTQYF. CDR3 sequence (DNA): TGCGCCAGCAGCTTGGGGACTAGCGGGAGCCCAGATACGCAGTATTTT.